These 22 T cell receptor beta chains originate from one sample sequenced in a study of cytomegalovirus exposure and HLA in healthy donors. The PCR employed 60 Vbeta primers together with 13 Jbeta primers. Sequenced by immunoSEQ multiplex PCR; TCRdb stores in-frame clones only, minus some. The sample lists 65,000 to 100,000 clones, 70% to 80% occurring once. Sequencing used PBMCs. The source of these receptors is a woman aged 40 to 50 in good health and CMV-seropositive.

V usage is TRBV6-5 and J usage is TRBJ1-5, with D maybe TRBD1 (6 bases). The germline V gene has CDR1 MNHEY and CDR2 SVGAGI. The CDR3 consists of 15 residues. With 0 bases removed from V and 5 bases from J, the gap between germline ends came to 11 bases. The CDR3 region is CASSYSGTTDQPQHF. CDR3 in DNA: TGTGCCAGCAGTTACTCAGGGACAACAGATCAGCCCCAGCATTTT.

V is TRBV5-6 and J is TRBJ1-5; 7 positions match TRBD1. The V segment lost 3 bases and the J segment 6 bases; nucleotides outside the gene matches: 9. The CDR3 totals 15 residues. Germline CDR1 is SGHDT and CDR2 is YYEEEE. Here the CDR3 DNA reads TGTGCCAGCAGCTCTGTAACAGGGGCGGGTCAGCCCCAGCATTTT. Its protein is CASSSVTGAGQPQHF.

The genes are TRBV29-1 and TRBJ1-2, with TRBD1 identical over 7 bases. This CDR3 has 11 residues. V trimming: 7 bases; J trimming: 8 bases; junction bases outside the gene matches: 7. Germline V CDR1 and CDR2: SQVTM, ANQGSEA. The CDR3 region is CSAQTGVGYTF. The CDR3 bases are TGCAGCGCCCAAACAGGGGTCGGCTACACCTTC.

J is TRBJ1-1 and V is TRBV14; a possible D gene is TRBD1 (5 bases). The CDR3 has 14 residues. The germline gives CDR1 SGHDN, CDR2 FVKESK. Trimming pared 0 bases from V and 5 bases from J, leaving 10 bases between. The DNA of the CDR3 is TGTGCCAGCAGCCAAGACTGGGGGGGTACTGAAGCTTTCTTT. Amino acid sequence: CASSQDWGGTEAFF.

This clone was found a few times. The J gene is TRBJ2-2, the V gene TRBV7-9, with D perhaps matching TRBD2 (7 bases). Germline V gene sequence: CDR1 SEHNR, CDR2 FQNEAQ (reference sequence). CDR3 length: 14 residues. With 6 bases removed from V and 4 bases from J, the gap between germline ends came to 12 bases. The CDR3 protein is CASSMGGGTGELFF. CDR3 nucleotides: TGTGCCAGCAGTATGGGAGGGGGCACCGGGGAGCTGTTTTTT.

This clone was recorded a few times. The chain joins TRBV7-9 to TRBJ1-2, with 7 bases lining up with TRBD1. CDR3 length equals 17 residues. The V gene's germline CDR1 is SEHNR and CDR2 FQNEAQ (reference sequence). V lost 2 bases and J lost 0; bases outside the gene matches: 9. The DNA of the CDR3 is TGTGCCAGCAGCTTACTGGGACAGAAGTCTACTAACTATGGCTACACCTTC. Residues: CASSLLGQKSTNYGYTF.

The CDR3 protein is CASSYSIASSTDTQYF. DNA for the CDR3: TGTGCCAGCAGTTACTCGATCGCTAGTAGCACAGATACGCAGTATTTT. This sequence joins TRBV6-5 and TRBJ2-3; D not resolved. This CDR3 is 16 amino acids long. Germline V lookup: CDR1 MNHEY, CDR2 SVGAGI. V was shortened by 0 bases and J by 0 bases, with 10 bases between the two germline ends.

The J gene is TRBJ2-2, the V gene TRBV6-1; tentatively, D is TRBD1 (6 bases). The germline V gene has CDR1 MNHNS and CDR2 SASEGT. The V end lost 8 bases, the J end lost 4 bases, and 11 bases lay between the germline ends. This CDR3 is 13 amino acids long. This chain's CDR3 is CASHRVGTGELFF. The CDR3 DNA is TGTGCCAGCCACAGGGTGGGCACCGGGGAGCTGTTTTTT.

This clone was observed once. The rearrangement joins TRBV5-1 to TRBJ1-5; 8 bases map to TRBD1. V shed 0 bases, J shed 2 bases, and the junction held 7 bases outside the gene matches. Germline V gene lookup returns CDR1 SGHRS and CDR2 YFSETQ. This CDR3 is built from 17 residues. The CDR3 is CASSLGPGQGGNQPQHF. CDR3 nucleotides: TGCGCCAGCAGCTTGGGCCCAGGACAGGGTGGCAATCAGCCCCAGCATTTT.

This chain connects TRBV7-2 to TRBJ2-1; D might be TRBD2 (6 bases). This CDR3 is built from 15 residues. From germline, CDR1 is SGHTA and CDR2 FQGNSA. With 1 base removed from V and 7 bases from J, the gap between germline ends came to 14 bases. DNA for the CDR3: TGTGCCAGCAGCTTAGTGGCTAGCGTGTGGAATGAGCAGTTCTTC. The encoded protein is CASSLVASVWNEQFF.

This chain links TRBV29-1 with TRBJ2-7; a possible D gene is TRBD2 (7 bases). Deletions cut 3 bases from V and 9 bases from J, with 21 bases between. The CDR3 is 14 amino acids. Germline V gives CDR1 SQVTM, CDR2 ANQGSEA. The chain's CDR3 is CSVEKGGGGAGQYF. In DNA, the CDR3 is TGCAGCGTTGAGAAGGGAGGGGGGGGCGCGGGGCAGTACTTC.

CDR3 nucleotides: TGTGCCAGCAGTGGTACAGGGTCCCGCGAGCAGTACTTC. The encoded protein is CASSGTGSREQYF. The chain links TRBV6-5 to TRBJ2-7, with a possible D match to TRBD1 (6 bases). This CDR3 region has 13 residues. CDR1 and CDR2 from the germline V gene are MNHEY and SVGAGI. Trimming left V 5 bases short and J 6 bases short, with 14 bases between.

This clone was found once. The chain joins TRBV7-3 to TRBJ1-3; D possibly corresponds to TRBD1 (5 bases). V gave up 2 bases and J gave up 0 bases, with 11 bases separating them. The CDR3 runs 16 residues. CDR1 is SGHTA, CDR2 FQGTGA, per germline. The CDR3 DNA is TGTGCCAGCAGCTTAGGACCCACAGGCTCTGGAAACACCATATATTTT. It yields the protein CASSLGPTGSGNTIYF.

This clone was detected only once. The chain employs TRBV6-6 and TRBJ2-5; D gene ambiguous. V dropped 6 bases and J dropped 4 bases, with 6 bases sitting between them. Germline V gene sequence: CDR1 MNHNY, CDR2 SVGAGI (reference sequence). This CDR3 spans 11 amino acids. CDR3 bases: TGTGCCAGCAGCCTCGGAGAGACCCAGTACTTC. Translation: CASSLGETQYF.

The V gene is TRBV6-1, the J gene TRBJ2-2; 9 bases line up with TRBD1. CDR1 MNHNS and CDR2 SASEGT come from the germline V gene. Trimming at V came to 4 bases and at J to 1 base, leaving 4 bases not matched to a gene. This CDR3 has 16 amino acids. The CDR3 DNA reads as TGTGCCAGCAGTGTAATGGGACAGGGGAACACCGGGGAGCTGTTTTTT. Translated, it gives CASSVMGQGNTGELFF.

This chain joins TRBV29-1 and TRBJ2-7; 10 bases line up with TRBD2. Germline V lookup: CDR1 SQVTM, CDR2 ANQGSEA. V shed 5 bases and J 7 bases; nucleotides not matched to a gene: 5. CDR3 length equals 12 residues. DNA of the CDR3: TGCAGCGTTCTAGCGGGAGTTGTTGAGCAGTACTTC. Its translation is CSVLAGVVEQYF.

The gene calls are TRBV19 and TRBJ2-7; D perhaps matches TRBD1 (5 bases). V was shortened by 4 bases and J by 1 base, with 11 bases between the two germline ends. Germline V gene sequence: CDR1 LNHDA, CDR2 SQIVND (reference sequence). The CDR3 spans 14 residues. The CDR3 protein is CASSTRTLSYEQYF. CDR3 bases: TGTGCCAGTAGTACCCGGACACTATCCTACGAGCAGTACTTC.

In its sample, this clone was seen a few times. The chain links TRBV14 to TRBJ1-1; D uncertain. The CDR3 contains 13 residues. Germline CDR1 is SGHDN and CDR2 is FVKESK. The V gene lost 4 bases and the J gene lost 6 bases, with 12 bases spanning the gap. CDR3 residues: CASSPTGSAEAFF. CDR3 coding DNA: TGTGCCAGCAGCCCCACGGGTAGCGCTGAAGCTTTCTTT.

The rearrangement joins TRBV4-1 to TRBJ1-5; D is perhaps TRBD1 (5 bases). The length of the CDR3 is 15 residues. V lost 0 bases, J lost 0 bases, and 6 bases lay in between. CDR1 and CDR2 (germline): MGHRA, YSYEKL. CDR3 DNA: TGCGCCAGCAGCCAAGACGGACATAGCAATCAGCCCCAGCATTTT. This codes for CASSQDGHSNQPQHF.

V usage is TRBV23-1 and J usage is TRBJ1-2, with D perhaps matching TRBD1 (6 bases). TRBV23-1 falls under the ORF class, with uncertain function. The CDR3 has 15 amino acids. V was cut by 2 bases and J by 2 bases, with 12 bases left in between. The CDR3 region has the DNA TGCGCCAGCAGTCAACCAGGGGTCCAAAACTATGGCTACACCTTC. Its translation: CASSQPGVQNYGYTF.

The chain combines TRBV10-1 with TRBJ2-5; D perhaps matches TRBD1 (6 bases). Germline V gene lookup returns CDR1 WNHNN and CDR2 SYGVQD (reference sequence). Trimming pared 10 bases from V and 4 bases from J, leaving 10 bases between. The CDR3 contains 11 residues. Here the CDR3 reads CATGEGETQYF. CDR3 sequence (DNA): TGCGCCACAGGGGAAGGAGAGACCCAGTACTTC.

This clone came up once. The V and J genes are TRBV19 and TRBJ1-2, with TRBD1 matching 10 bases. Losses at the gene ends were 5 bases for V and 4 bases for J; bases not matched to a gene: 16. The germline gives CDR1 LNHDA, CDR2 SQIVND (reference sequence). The CDR3 consists of 18 residues. CDR3 coding DNA: TGTGCCAGTAGTCCGATTCGCAACCCCGGGACAGGGGCCTATGGCTACACCTTC. This gives the protein CASSPIRNPGTGAYGYTF.